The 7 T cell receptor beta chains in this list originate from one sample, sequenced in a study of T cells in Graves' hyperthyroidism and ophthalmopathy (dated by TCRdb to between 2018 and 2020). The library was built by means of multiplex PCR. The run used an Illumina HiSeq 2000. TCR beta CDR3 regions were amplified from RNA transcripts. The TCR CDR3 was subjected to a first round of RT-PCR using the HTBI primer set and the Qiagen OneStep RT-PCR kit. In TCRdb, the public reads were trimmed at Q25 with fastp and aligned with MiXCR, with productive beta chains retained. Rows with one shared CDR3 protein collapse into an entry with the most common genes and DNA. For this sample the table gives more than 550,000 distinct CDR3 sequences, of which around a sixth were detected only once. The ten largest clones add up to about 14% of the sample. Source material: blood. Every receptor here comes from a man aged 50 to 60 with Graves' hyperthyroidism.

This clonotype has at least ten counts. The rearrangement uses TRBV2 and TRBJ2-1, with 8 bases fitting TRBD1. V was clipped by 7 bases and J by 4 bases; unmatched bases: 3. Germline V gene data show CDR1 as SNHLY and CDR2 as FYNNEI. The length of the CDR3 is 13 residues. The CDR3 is CASNRQGYNEQFF. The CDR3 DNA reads TGTGCCAGCAACCGACAGGGGTACAATGAGCAGTTCTTC.

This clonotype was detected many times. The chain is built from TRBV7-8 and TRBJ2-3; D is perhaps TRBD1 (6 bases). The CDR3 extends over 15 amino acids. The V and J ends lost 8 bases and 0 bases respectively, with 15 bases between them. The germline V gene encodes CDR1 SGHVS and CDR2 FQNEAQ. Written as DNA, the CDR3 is TGTGCCAGCCAACGGACAGAACAAAGCACAGATACGCAGTATTTT. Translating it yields CASQRTEQSTDTQYF. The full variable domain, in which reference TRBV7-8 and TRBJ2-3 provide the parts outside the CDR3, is GAGVSQSPRYKVAKRGQDVALRCDPISGHVSLFWYQQALGQGPEFLTYFQNEAQLDKSGLPSDRFFAERPEGSVSTLKIQRTQQEDSAVYLCASQRTEQSTDTQYFGPGTRLTVL.

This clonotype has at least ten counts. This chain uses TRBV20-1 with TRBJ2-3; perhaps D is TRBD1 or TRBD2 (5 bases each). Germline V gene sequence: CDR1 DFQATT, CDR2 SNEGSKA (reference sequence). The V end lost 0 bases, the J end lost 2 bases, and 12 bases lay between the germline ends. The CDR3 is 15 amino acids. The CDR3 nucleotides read TGCAGTGCTAGAGATGTGGGACCCACCACAGATACGCAGTATTTT. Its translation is CSARDVGPTTDTQYF.

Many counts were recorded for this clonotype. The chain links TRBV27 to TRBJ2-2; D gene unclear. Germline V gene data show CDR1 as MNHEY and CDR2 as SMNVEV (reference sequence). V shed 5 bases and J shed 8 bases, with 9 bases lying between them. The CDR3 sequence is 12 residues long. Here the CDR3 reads CASSLRMGELFF. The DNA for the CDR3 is TGTGCCAGCAGTCTTCGAATGGGGGAGCTGTTTTTT.

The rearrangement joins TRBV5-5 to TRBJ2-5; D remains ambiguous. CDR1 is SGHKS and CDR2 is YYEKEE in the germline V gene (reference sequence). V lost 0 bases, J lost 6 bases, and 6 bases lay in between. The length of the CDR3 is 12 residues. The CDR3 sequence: CASSLDWKTQYF. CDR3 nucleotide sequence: TGTGCCAGCAGCTTGGACTGGAAGACCCAGTACTTC.

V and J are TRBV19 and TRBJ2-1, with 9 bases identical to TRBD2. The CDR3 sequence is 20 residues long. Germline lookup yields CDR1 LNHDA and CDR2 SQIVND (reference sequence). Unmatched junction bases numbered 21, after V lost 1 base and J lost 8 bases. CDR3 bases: TGTGCCAGTAGTATAGCCCCGGGACTAGCCGGGTCGCTGCGTTTGGATGAGCAGTTCTTC. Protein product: CASSIAPGLAGSLRLDEQFF.

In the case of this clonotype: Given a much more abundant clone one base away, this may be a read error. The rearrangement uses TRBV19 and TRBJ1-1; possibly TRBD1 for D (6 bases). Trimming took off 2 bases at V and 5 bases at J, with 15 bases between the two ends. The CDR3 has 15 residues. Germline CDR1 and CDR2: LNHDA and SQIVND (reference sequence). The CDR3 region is CASSISYRVRTEAFF. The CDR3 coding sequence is TGTGCCAGTAGTATATCCTACAGGGTTAGGACTGAAGCTTTCTTT.